The 13 T cell receptor beta chains in this list originate from one sample, sequenced in a study of blood T cell repertoires in COVID-19 (dated by TCRdb to 2020 to 2021). The method was the immunoSEQ multiplex PCR assay. Sourced from immuneACCESS, this table was stored by TCRdb with only in-frame sequences that have V and J called. A share of the clones is absent; for the studies checked, an unresolved V gene accounts for under half, and the remainder has no known explanation. The sample profile shows approximately 190,000 clones; around 76% of them were found once. About 7.8% of the sample is in the top ten clones. Sequencing was carried out using peripheral blood. The receptors shown here come from a woman aged 55-75 years with COVID-19, enrolled during active disease.

The chain has TRBV27 and TRBJ1-2, with 9 positions matching TRBD1. This CDR3 comprises 14 residues. J lost 7 bases, V lost 5 bases, and 8 bases had no gene match. The germline gives CDR1 MNHEY, CDR2 SMNVEV (reference sequence). The CDR3 region is CASSHSGTGFGYTF. The CDR3 DNA is TGTGCCAGCAGTCATTCCGGGACAGGGTTTGGCTACACCTTC.

The V gene is TRBV6-2 or TRBV6-3, the J gene TRBJ1-2, with TRBD1 matching over 7 bases. The V gene's germline CDR1 is MNHEY and CDR2 SVGEGT. J was trimmed by 3 bases and V by 2 bases; bases with no gene match: 6. CDR3 length: 15 residues. The CDR3 DNA reads TGTGCCAGCAGTTACGCGACAGGGAATGACTATGGCTACACCTTC. Protein: CASSYATGNDYGYTF.

This clone was recorded a few times. The chain uses TRBV14 and TRBJ1-3; D ambiguous. CDR1 is SGHDN and CDR2 is FVKESK in the germline V gene. The CDR3 has 20 residues. Trimming took 2 bases from V and 0 from J, leaving 23 bases between them. The DNA of the CDR3 is TGTGCCAGCAGCCAACTCTGGTCAAGCGATGACCCACGCTCTGGAAACACCATATATTTT. It codes for CASSQLWSSDDPRSGNTIYF. Filled out from reference TRBV14 and TRBJ1-3, the complete variable domain reads EAGVTQFPSHSVIEKGQTVTLRCDPISGHDNLYWYRRVMGKEIKFLLHFVKESKQDESGMPNNRFLAERTGGTYSTLKVQPAELEDSGVYFCASSQLWSSDDPRSGNTIYFGEGSWLTVV.

The genes are TRBV3-1 (or the pseudogene TRBV3-2) and TRBJ1-2, with 11 bases that match TRBD1. Germline V gene lookup returns CDR1 LGHDT and CDR2 YNNKEL (reference sequence). This CDR3 region has 16 residues. The ends lost 4 bases at V and 13 bases at J; junction bases unmatched: 17. This CDR3 is CASSPLRDRGNELPTF. In nucleotides, the CDR3 is TGTGCCAGCAGCCCCCTGCGGGACAGGGGGAACGAACTCCCCACCTTC.

This clone has more than one count but fewer than ten. The CDR3 sequence is CASSEALANTGELFF. Written as DNA, the CDR3 is TGTGCCAGCAGTGAAGCGTTGGCTAACACCGGGGAGCTGTTTTTT. The rearrangement uses TRBV2 and TRBJ2-2; D unresolved. Germline CDR1 is SNHLY and CDR2 is FYNNEI. This CDR3 region has 15 residues. V was shortened by 0 bases and J by 2 bases, with 7 bases between the two germline ends.

The chain combines TRBV5-4 with TRBJ2-3; 8 bases map to TRBD1. Trimming took 4 bases from V and 1 from J; bases not matched to a gene: 8. Germline lookup yields CDR1 SGHNT and CDR2 YYREEE (reference sequence). CDR3 length: 16 residues. CDR3 loop: CASSPQGDLGTDTQYF. For the CDR3, the DNA is TGTGCCAGCAGCCCACAGGGGGATCTGGGCACAGATACGCAGTATTTT.

V usage is TRBV18 and J usage is TRBJ1-6, with 7 nucleotides matching TRBD1. The CDR3 consists of 14 residues. Germline CDR1 is KGHSH and CDR2 is LQKENI. Trimming at V came to 6 bases and at J to 8 bases, leaving 7 bases not matched to a gene. This CDR3 reads CASSPSQGDSPLHF. The CDR3 DNA reads as TGTGCCAGCTCCCCTTCGCAGGGGGATTCACCCCTCCACTTT.

The chain employs TRBV5-1 and TRBJ2-1, with 9 bases fitting TRBD1. Per germline, CDR1 SGHRS and CDR2 YFSETQ. The CDR3 totals 16 residues. The J segment lost 4 bases and the V segment lost 4 bases, leaving 9 bases of the junction unmatched. This CDR3 is CASSPTGGGIYNEQFF. The CDR3 coding sequence is TGCGCCAGCAGCCCTACAGGGGGCGGGATATACAATGAGCAGTTCTTC.

The V gene is TRBV28, the J gene TRBJ2-1; D remains unclear. The germline CDR1 and CDR2 sequences are MDHEN and SYDVKM. V lost 5 bases and J lost 7, with 9 bases in between. There are 12 residues in the CDR3. CDR3 protein: CASSNLVNEQFF. The CDR3 bases are TGTGCCAGCAGTAATCTAGTTAATGAGCAGTTCTTC.

The chain combines TRBV6-5 with TRBJ1-5, with D possibly being TRBD1 (6 bases). CDR1 and CDR2 (germline): MNHEY, SVGAGI. The V end was cut by 4 bases, the J end by 4 bases, with 8 bases between. The CDR3 is 13 amino acids. CDR3: CASSWGLNQPQHF. CDR3 coding DNA: TGTGCCAGCAGTTGGGGGCTAAATCAGCCCCAGCATTTT.

The gene calls are TRBV7-8 and TRBJ1-2, with D possibly TRBD1 on 5 matching bases. The CDR3 consists of 13 residues. The germline V gene encodes CDR1 SGHVS and CDR2 FQNEAQ. Deletions cut 1 base from V and 4 bases from J, with 7 bases between. The CDR3 region has the DNA TGTGCCAGCAGCTTAGAAGGGGTCTATGGCTACACCTTC. This sequence encodes CASSLEGVYGYTF.

The chain links TRBV28 to TRBJ1-2, with D unclear. The CDR3 loop spans 13 amino acids. Germline lookup yields CDR1 MDHEN and CDR2 SYDVKM. Deletions cut 2 bases from V and 4 bases from J, with 8 bases between. This CDR3 is CASSLGGIYGYTF. The CDR3 DNA reads TGTGCCAGCAGTTTAGGCGGAATCTATGGCTACACCTTC.

The table lists this clone with a count of one. Other DNA variants within this sample encode the same CDR3. This sequence joins TRBV5-4 and TRBJ1-2; unclear D gene. The CDR3 is made up of 12 amino acids. Germline V CDR1 and CDR2: SGHNT, YYREEE (reference sequence). With 2 bases removed from V and 8 bases from J, the gap between germline ends came to 10 bases. CDR3 DNA: TGTGCCAGCAGCTTACAAGCGGGCGGCTACACCTTC. Translated: CASSLQAGGYTF.